This T cell receptor (beta chain) was identified during a study of blood T cell repertoires in COVID-19. Study-wide background: PBMCs, B-cell-depleted T cells, or T cells were the source of the cDNA or gDNA that made up the material.

Clones were read by immunoSEQ multiplex PCR, and TCRdb kept only the in-frame ones, dropping some. This table holds hundreds of thousands of clones, 70% to 90% found once. V dropped 6 bases and J dropped 2 bases, with 13 bases sitting between them. CDR1 and CDR2 from the germline V gene are KGHDR and SFDVKD. The CDR3 extends over 14 amino acids. The cohort comprised adults aged roughly 18 to 95 years residing in about two dozen US areas. J is TRBJ2-7 and V is TRBV24-1; maybe TRBD2 (5 bases). What was sequenced was PBMCs or T cells enriched from blood (not recorded which). The receptor was derived from a woman aged 55-69 years in a cohort exposed to, infected with or recovered from COVID-19 (not recorded which). The CDR3 nucleotides are TGTGCCACCAGTCCGGGGATGCCCCCCTACGAGCAGTACTTC. Protein product: CATSPGMPPYEQYF.